Listed below are T cell receptor beta chains from one sample, sequenced in a study of metastatic and nonmetastatic thyroid tumors. TCRdb re-called the PCR reads with MiXCR. The sample holds about 27,000 clones; roughly 17% are singletons and the top ten take around 6.5%. Sequenced material: blood. All receptors derive from a male donor with papillary thyroid cancer or a benign thyroid nodule (not recorded which). Some clones in this sample may be carry-over from other donors' samples. Each CDR3 is given with its conserved first and last residue. The D gene is left open where the match is weak. Where a row states a size, it is once, few, many or the class of an expanded clone; other rows omit it.

J,V,D,size,DNA,CDR3
TRBJ2-5,TRBV12-3/TRBV12-4,-,few,TGTGCCAGCACCTTCGGAGGGTTTGGGACCCAGTACTTC,CASTFGGFGTQYF
TRBJ2-3,TRBV20-1,TRBD2,many,TGCAGTGCTAGTAGGCTAGCGGGAGGCACAGATACGCAGTATTTT,CSASRLAGGTDTQYF
TRBJ2-7,TRBV11-2,-,many,TGTGCCAGCAGCTTAGGACCTACTACATACGAGCAGTACTTC,CASSLGPTTYEQYF
TRBJ2-7,TRBV25-1,-,many,TGTGCCAGCAGCGTGTACTACGAGCAGTACTTC,CASSVYYEQYF
TRBJ1-1,TRBV20-1,-,many,TGCAGTGCTTACGACTCGGGCACTGAAGCTTTCTTT,CSAYDSGTEAFF
TRBJ1-3,TRBV7-9,-,-,TGTACCAGCAGCTTAGCGCCCCAATCTGGAAACATCATATATTTT,CTSSLAPQSGNIIYF
TRBJ2-3,TRBV5-1,-,many,TGCGCCAGCAGCTTGCTACAGCCTACAGATACGCAGTATTTT,CASSLLQPTDTQYF
TRBJ2-7,TRBV15,-,-,TGTGCCACCAGCAGGGTAGGTGGAGGCGCCTACGAGCAGTACTTC,CATSRVGGGAYEQYF
TRBJ2-4,TRBV30,-,many,TGTGCCTGGAGTGTAGGTATAGCCAAAAACATTCAGTACTTC,CAWSVGIAKNIQYF
TRBJ2-7,TRBV28,-,few,TGTGTCAGCAGTTTAGTGGGGACCTACGAGCAGTACTTC,CVSSLVGTYEQYF
TRBJ2-3,TRBV6-1,TRBD1,-,TGTGCCAGCAGTTCAGGGGGCTCGTCAGATACGCAGTATTTT,CASSSGGSSDTQYF
TRBJ1-2,TRBV28,TRBD1,many,TGTGCCAGCAGTTCGGGACAGGGGAACTATGGCTACACCTTC,CASSSGQGNYGYTF